One sample yielded the 4 T cell receptor beta chains listed below, sequenced in a study of T cell responses to AZD1222 COVID-19 vaccine. Profiling relied on immunoSEQ multiplex PCR, and the TCRdb table lists in-frame clones only, not all of them. Of approximately 160,000 clones listed, roughly 90% were seen once; the top ten hold about 4.4%. Sequenced here: peripheral blood, sampled on day 0 of AZD1222 vaccination. The receptor source for this set is an adult in good health.

This chain's CDR3 is CASSFLREPVYGYTF. The CDR3 nucleotides are TGTGCCAGCAGCTTTTTGAGGGAACCGGTCTATGGCTACACCTTC. This rearrangement joins TRBV7-9 to TRBJ1-2; no clear D. The V end was cut by 3 bases, the J end by 4 bases, with 15 bases between. CDR1 and CDR2 from the germline V gene are SEHNR and FQNEAQ (reference sequence). CDR3 length: 15 amino acids.

The rearrangement links TRBV9 to TRBJ2-2, with D possibly called TRBD1 or TRBD2 (5 bases each). There are 19 residues in the CDR3. The V gene lost 3 bases and the J gene lost 3 bases, with 24 bases spanning the gap. Looked up from germline, CDR1 is SGDLS and CDR2 is YYNGEE. The CDR3 nucleotides read TGTGCCAGCAGCGAGTCCCGGACGGCTTCCCGAGGGGACACCGGGGAGCTGTTTTTT. Amino acids: CASSESRTASRGDTGELFF.

The chain uses TRBV12-5 and TRBJ1-2; maybe TRBD1 (5 bases). The germline V gene encodes CDR1 LGHNT and CDR2 FRNRAP. V was cut by 5 bases and J by 5 bases, with 12 bases left in between. CDR3 size: 13 residues. The CDR3: CASGQTGLYGYTF. DNA for the CDR3: TGTGCTAGTGGTCAAACGGGACTTTATGGCTACACCTTC.

This clone was seen just once. The rearrangement joins TRBV6-4 to TRBJ2-3; D remains unclear. This CDR3 spans 14 amino acids. V lost 4 bases and J lost 5, with 13 bases in between. Germline V gives CDR1 MRHNA, CDR2 SNTAGT. The CDR3 region is CASSARFVGDTQYF. The DNA for the CDR3 is TGTGCCAGCAGTGCCCGCTTTGTCGGAGATACGCAGTATTTT.